The 21 T cell receptor beta chains in this list originate from one sample, sequenced in a study of CXCR3-negative and CXCR3-positive naive CD8 T cells. All TRB cDNA libraries came from 5' RACE performed with UMI labels. TCRdb reprocessed the 5' RACE reads and stores each CDR3 protein as one record, lacking DNA. In all, the sample yields some 130,000 distinct CDR3 sequences. Source material: naive CXCR3- CD8+ T cells from blood. Subset denoted: CD45RO-CCR7+CD27+CD95- naive CD8+ T cells lacking CXCR3 (TNR3-). The receptors were sampled from a human donor in good health. Some clones in this sample may be carry-over from other donors' samples.

The chain links TRBV5-1 to TRBJ2-7; TCRdb's D call, TRBD1, is unchecked because there is no DNA. The CDR3 is 15 amino acids. CDR1 and CDR2 (germline): SGHRS, YFSETQ. The CDR3 sequence: CASSLAGTAYYEQYF.

V usage is TRBV19 and J usage is TRBJ2-5. The CDR3 covers 14 residues. Germline V gives CDR1 LNHDA, CDR2 SQIVND (reference sequence). CDR3 residues: CASSLWGVQETQYF.

The chain has TRBV11-2 and TRBJ1-1; TCRdb lists TRBD1, though no DNA is available to test this call. The CDR3 extends over 14 amino acids. Germline CDR1 and CDR2: SGHAT and FQNNGV. CDR3 sequence: CASSSPTPGTEAFF.

V gene TRBV29-1 combines with J gene TRBJ2-7; TCRdb lists TRBD1, though no DNA is available to test this call. The germline CDR1 and CDR2 sequences are SQVTM and ANQGSEA. The CDR3 runs to 16 residues. The CDR3 here is CSVEEGLRGDSYEQYF.

The rearrangement uses TRBV27 and TRBJ2-3; TCRdb names TRBD1, which stays unverified in the absence of DNA. Germline loops: CDR1 MNHEY, CDR2 SMNVEV (reference sequence). This CDR3 has 14 amino acids. CDR3 sequence reads: CASSLRGGKNTQYF.

This rearrangement joins TRBV7-8 to TRBJ2-7; there is no DNA to check the TCRdb D call of TRBD1. This CDR3 is 12 amino acids long. Germline CDR1 and CDR2: SGHVS and FQNEAQ. The CDR3 here is CASSFAGDEQYF.

The chain couples TRBV7-9 to TRBJ1-1; lacking DNA, the TRBD1 call made by TCRdb goes unchecked. This CDR3 has 12 residues. The germline V gene has CDR1 SEHNR and CDR2 FQNEAQ (reference sequence). This CDR3 is CASSQTVTEAFF. The whole variable domain, remainder taken from reference TRBV7-9 and TRBJ1-1, is DTGVSQNPRHKITKRGQNVTFRCDPISEHNRLYWYRQTLGQGPEFLTYFQNEAQLEKSRLLSDRFSAERPKGSFSTLEIQRTEQGDSAMYLCASSQTVTEAFFGQGTRLTVV.

The rearrangement joins TRBV29-1 to TRBJ2-5; TCRdb calls TRBD1, which cannot be checked without DNA. The germline gives CDR1 SQVTM, CDR2 ANQGSEA. There are 14 residues in the CDR3. The CDR3: CSVGDRGYEETQYF.

The J gene is TRBJ2-5, the V gene TRBV5-5; TCRdb's D gene call, TRBD1, goes unchecked for lack of DNA. In germline, CDR1 is SGHKS, CDR2 YYEKEE (reference sequence). The CDR3 is made up of 16 amino acids. Here the CDR3 reads CASSFSTGQGRETQYF.

The CDR3 here is CASSPDSYNSPLHF. The chain combines TRBV7-3 with TRBJ1-6; lacking DNA, the TRBD1 call made by TCRdb goes unchecked. Germline CDR1 and CDR2: SGHTA and FQGTGA. This CDR3 spans 14 amino acids.

The V call is TRBV28, the J call TRBJ2-2; the D gene TCRdb calls, TRBD2, cannot be checked with no DNA. The CDR3 has 17 residues. Germline V lookup: CDR1 MDHEN, CDR2 SYDVKM. This CDR3 reads CASSLIWAGGPTGELFF.

This sequence joins TRBV4-3 and TRBJ1-2. This CDR3 is built from 13 residues. Germline CDR1 is LGHNA and CDR2 is YSLEER. CDR3 residues: CASSTGSHYGYTF.

The rearrangement joins TRBV29-1 to TRBJ2-5; TCRdb selects TRBD2, and the lack of DNA leaves this call unchecked. Germline V gene sequence: CDR1 SQVTM, CDR2 ANQGSEA. This CDR3 contains 12 residues. CDR3 residues: CSVPGPGETQYF.

This chain connects TRBV12-3 or TRBV12-4 to TRBJ2-2. This CDR3 is 15 amino acids long. The CDR3 reads CASSLTPLSPGELFF.

The chain uses TRBV7-9 and TRBJ2-3; TCRdb's D gene call, TRBD2, goes unchecked for lack of DNA. The CDR3 loop spans 15 amino acids. CDR1 is SEHNR and CDR2 is FQNEAQ in the germline V gene (reference sequence). The chain's CDR3 is CASSYASLAGDTQYF.

The chain has TRBV9 and TRBJ2-1; the TCRdb call, TRBD1, lacks DNA for checking. Germline V gene lookup returns CDR1 SGDLS and CDR2 YYNGEE. CDR3 length: 13 residues. The CDR3 protein is CASSVTGSNEQFF. The complete variable domain, with remaining parts taken from reference TRBV9 and TRBJ2-1, reads DSGVTQTPKHLITATGQRVTLRCSPRSGDLSVYWYQQSLDQGLQFLIQYYNGEERAKGNILERFSAQQFPDLHSELNLSSLELGDSALYFCASSVTGSNEQFFGPGTRLTVL.

The chain is built from TRBV19 and TRBJ1-5; as DNA is missing, the TRBD1 call by TCRdb cannot be tested. Looked up from germline, CDR1 is LNHDA and CDR2 is SQIVND (reference sequence). The CDR3 extends over 15 amino acids. This CDR3 reads CASSMHPTGVGPQHF.

CDR3 sequence: CASSFPLAAIQADTQYF. This chain links TRBV11-2 with TRBJ2-3; the D gene TCRdb calls, TRBD2, cannot be checked with no DNA. There are 17 residues in the CDR3. Germline CDR1 reads SGHAT; CDR2 reads FQNNGV.

CDR3 protein: CSVYRDASGNTIYF. The chain employs TRBV29-1 and TRBJ1-3; TCRdb calls TRBD1, which cannot be checked without DNA. This CDR3 region has 14 residues. Germline CDR1 is SQVTM and CDR2 is ANQGSEA.

This sequence joins TRBV11-2 and TRBJ2-3; without DNA, the TCRdb call of TRBD1 cannot be checked. The CDR3 covers 15 residues. Germline values: CDR1 SGHAT, CDR2 FQNNGV. The CDR3 loop reads CASSVGGTRGDTQYF. Based on the CDR3 plus reference TRBV11-2 and TRBJ2-3, the full variable domain is EAGVAQSPRYKIIEKRQSVAFWCNPISGHATLYWYQQILGQGPKLLIQFQNNGVVDDSQLPKDRFSAERLKGVDSTLKIQPAKLEDSAVYLCASSVGGTRGDTQYFGPGTRLTVL.

V is TRBV7-2 and J is TRBJ2-2; no DNA is available, so the TRBD2 call from TCRdb remains unchecked. Germline V gives CDR1 SGHTA, CDR2 FQGNSA. CDR3 length: 15 residues. Here the CDR3 reads CASRPLGLYTGELFF.